Below, one TCR beta chain is given with its context. Its cognate antigen has yet to be identified. Base qualities are not provided; no much larger clone lies one nucleotide away. Explained via the paper, the time point label denotes: after infection, following antibiotic treatment. MAIT cells were defined as Valpha7.2+ CD161+ T cells and were identified and sorted by flow cytometry. In a handful of volunteers who developed enteric fever after controlled oral challenge with live Salmonella Paratyphi A, circulating MAIT cell TCRbeta repertoires were profiled over time. Each diagnosed volunteer contributed MAIT cell samples at pre-infection, mid-infection and post-infection timepoints. A diagnosis of enteric fever required Paratyphi A bacteremia and/or a persistent fever above 38 degrees C that lasted more than 12 hours. Diagnosis of infection in challenged volunteers occurred between day 4 and day 7 after challenge. For RNA extraction, between about 5,000 and 11,000 MAIT cells from each sample were sorted straight into RNAqueous-Micro lysis buffer. Lymphoprep gradient centrifugation was used to isolate peripheral blood mononuclear cells from blood samples and leukocyte cones. Cell sorting used a BD FACSAria Fusion or BD FACSAria III sorter.

The record originates from a study of MAIT cells during Salmonella Paratyphi A infection (dated by TCRdb to the late 2010s). A note on the overall study: A single dose of 1-5x10^3 CFU of S. Paratyphi A strain NVGH308 was swallowed by adult volunteers aged 18 to 60. Starting at diagnosis, the diagnosed volunteers took ciprofloxacin 500 mg twice daily for 14 days.

Results and caveats for the whole study, not just this receptor: Although the availability of volunteer samples limited sample sizes, the sizes were judged adequate for detecting differences between groups. MAIT TRBV usage was found to be oligoclonal, with TRBV20 and TRBV6 favoured, and appeared to be unchanged by infection. Compared with healthy controls, diagnosed volunteers had more expansion or contraction among the top five MAIT clonotypes (approximately 0.53 versus 0.13), suggesting that infection reshaped the repertoire. From baseline to mid-infection, the space taken up by over-represented MAIT clonotypes dropped significantly (0.17 to 0.10), whereas no significant difference was seen post-infection.

From the germline V gene (reference sequence), CDR1 is DFQATT and CDR2 is SNEGSKA. The junction shows trimming of 3 bases on V and 4 bases on J, plus 20 bases between the germline ends. Its CDR3 holds 16 amino acids, cysteine through phenylalanine. The sequence is cut down to CDR3 DNA, 48 bases in frame from base 1. The library was produced with 5' RACE. TCRbeta was amplified by two rounds of PCR with Phusion High-Fidelity polymerase, and sample-specific barcodes were added in the primers. TCRbeta libraries were generated by template-switch cDNA synthesis with SMARTScribe reverse transcriptase and a TRBC-specific primer. The barcoded samples were pooled and then prepared using the NEBNext Ultra DNA Library Prep Kit for Illumina. Sequencing of libraries was performed on an Illumina MiSeq with the MiSeq reagent kit v2, 300 cycles. In the paper's pipeline: Reads were demultiplexed by barcode with Jemultiplexer and aligned with MiTCR using default parameters. Non-functional sequences were removed with VDJtools, and each clonotype was defined by its amino acid sequence, with frequencies calculated from the assigned sequence reads. The clonal space homeostasis analysis grouped clonotypes by frequency into over-represented (0.05-1), large, medium and small bins. TCRdb took the public reads, trimmed them with fastp at Q25, ran MiXCR for clone calling and kept in-frame beta chains. When rows share a CDR3 protein, they turn into one entry using the most common DNA and genes. The V and J calls, along with clone size, are taken from TCRdb and not from the paper's own processing. The sample table records around 1,600 distinct CDR3 sequences; around three fifths of these occur just once. The ten largest clones add up to 40% to 60% of the sample.

The sample was MAIT cells from blood, taken at the last sampling point of the challenge study. The sequence was collected from a person aged 18-70 years who was deliberately infected with Salmonella Paratyphi A in a paratyphoid fever challenge study. The chain is assembled from TRBV20-1 and TRBJ2-3; tentative D gene TRBD1, with 6 bases matching. In nucleotides, the sequence is TGCAGTGCTAGGTCCCCCTGGGAACAGGGCCCAGATACGCAGTATTTT. Its translation reads: CSARSPWEQGPDTQYF.